The 13 T cell receptor beta chains reported below all come from one sample, sequenced in a study of identical twins (dated by TCRdb to the mid-2010s). The method behind the library was 5' RACE. This sample was sequenced with an Illumina HiSeq 2000. TCRdb ran its own pipeline on the public reads, namely fastp trimming at Q25 and MiXCR clone calling, and kept in-frame beta chains. Every distinct CDR3 protein forms one entry, paired with its most common genes and DNA. The sample data list roughly 250,000 distinct CDR3 sequences, and roughly 7% of these were observed just once. Around 3.4% of the sample is held by the ten biggest clonotypes. These same data were also listed under a study on yellow fever vaccine responses in identical twins.

The sample taken for sequencing was memory (CD45RO+) T cells sorted from blood. What this sample's cell subset or site label stands for: CD45RO+ enriched T cells. These receptors were obtained from a woman aged 18-30 years in good health.

This clonotype has just a few counts. V usage is TRBV28 and J usage is TRBJ2-1; 15 positions agree with TRBD2. V lost 5 bases to trimming and J lost 12 bases; unmatched junction nucleotides: 5. Germline assignment: CDR1 MDHEN and CDR2 SYDVKM. The CDR3 consists of 14 residues. The CDR3 DNA is TGTGCCAGCAGTCCGGGACTAGCGGGAGGCAGGCAGTTCTTC. It translates to CASSPGLAGGRQFF.

The chain links TRBV4-1 to TRBJ2-1, with TRBD1 matching over 7 bases. The CDR3 runs 15 residues. Germline V lookup: CDR1 MGHRA, CDR2 YSYEKL. V lost 0 bases to trimming and J lost 12 bases; unmatched junction nucleotides: 11. CDR3 loop: CASSQDPTGAMGQFF. The CDR3 nucleotides are TGCGCCAGCAGCCAAGACCCCACAGGGGCTATGGGGCAGTTCTTC.

In this sample, this clonotype turned up a few times. The V and J genes are TRBV2 and TRBJ2-3; 7 bases map to TRBD2. The V segment lost 5 bases and the J segment 0 bases; nucleotides outside the gene matches: 8. The germline gives CDR1 SNHLY, CDR2 FYNNEI. This CDR3 contains 16 residues. The CDR3 region has the DNA TGTGCCAGCAGTCCAAATCCGGGGGGAAGCACAGATACGCAGTATTTT. Encoded protein: CASSPNPGGSTDTQYF.

The chain has TRBV6-1 and TRBJ2-1, with 8 nucleotides matching TRBD1. This CDR3 comprises 15 residues. Trimming took 6 bases from V and 0 from J; bases not matched to a gene: 4. Germline-derived CDR1 and CDR2 are MNHNS and SASEGT. CDR3 amino acids: CASRAGQGSYNEQFF. The CDR3 DNA sequence: TGTGCCAGCAGGGCCGGACAGGGCTCCTACAATGAGCAGTTCTTC.

This clonotype was counted many times. The chain is built from TRBV9 and TRBJ2-5; 7 bases are a match to TRBD2. Trimming at V came to 4 bases and at J to 4 bases, leaving 7 bases not matched to a gene. The CDR3 contains 14 residues. Germline loops: CDR1 SGDLS, CDR2 YYNGEE. The CDR3 sequence: CASSLGLLGETQYF. The CDR3 DNA is TGTGCCAGCAGCTTGGGACTATTAGGAGAGACCCAGTACTTC.

This clonotype was found a few times. This chain joins TRBV18 and TRBJ2-5; weak D call: TRBD2 (5 bases). Per germline, CDR1 KGHSH and CDR2 LQKENI. This CDR3 region has 16 residues. The germline V and J ends were trimmed by 0 bases and 5 bases, with 16 bases remaining between them. The CDR3: CASSPPHGVSGETQYF. DNA of the CDR3: TGTGCCAGCTCACCACCCCACGGGGTCTCTGGGGAGACCCAGTACTTC.

This clonotype was counted at least ten times. The genes are TRBV12-3 or TRBV12-4 and TRBJ2-5; the D is unclear. This CDR3 comprises 11 residues. V lost 3 bases and J lost 3, with 2 bases in between. CDR3 region: CASSFKETQYF. CDR3 nucleotide sequence: TGTGCCAGCAGTTTCAAAGAGACCCAGTACTTC.

This clonotype came up many times. CDR3 amino acids: CASSRDRADTEAFF. The CDR3 DNA is TGTGCCAGCAGCCGGGACAGGGCGGACACTGAAGCTTTCTTT. V is TRBV7-6 and J is TRBJ1-1; 9 bases map to TRBD1. This CDR3 is 14 amino acids long. The germline gives CDR1 SGHVS, CDR2 FNYEAQ. Trimming took 5 bases from V and 3 from J; bases not matched to a gene: 4. Variable domain in full (rest from reference TRBV7-6 and TRBJ1-1): GAGVSQSPRYKVTKRGQDVALRCDPISGHVSLYWYRQALGQGPEFLTYFNYEAQQDKSGLPNDRFSAERPEGSISTLTIQRTEQRDSAMYRCASSRDRADTEAFFGQGTRLTVV.

This clonotype was observed a few times. The V gene is TRBV28, the J gene TRBJ2-5; D is possibly TRBD1 (5 bases). Germline loops: CDR1 MDHEN, CDR2 SYDVKM. Deletions cut 6 bases from V and 7 bases from J, with 21 bases between. The CDR3 totals 15 residues. The CDR3 nucleotides read TGTGCCAGCAGCCGCGGACACGCCTTGGAAGGGACCCAGTACTTC. It translates to CASSRGHALEGTQYF.

Note on this clonotype: As the CDR3 is not closed by the conserved phenylalanine or tryptophan, this likely results from a read error. This chain connects TRBV5-6 to TRBJ1-5; the D gene is possibly TRBD1 (6 bases). In germline, CDR1 is SGHDT, CDR2 YYEEEE. The CDR3 has 14 residues. V was pared by 3 bases and J by 6 bases, with 13 bases between. This chain's CDR3 is CASSSYAGVQPQHL. The CDR3 DNA follows: TGTGCCAGCAGCTCGTACGCAGGGGTTCAGCCCCAGCATCTT.

This clonotype was seen repeatedly, ten times or more. V is TRBV20-1 and J is TRBJ1-1, with D hard to call. V was trimmed by 2 bases and J by 4 bases, leaving 17 bases between them. This CDR3 has 15 residues. The V gene's germline CDR1 is DFQATT and CDR2 SNEGSKA (reference sequence). CDR3 DNA sequence: TGCAGTGCTAGACATTCTGGCGCCTTGGGCACTGAAGCTTTCTTT. This sequence encodes CSARHSGALGTEAFF.

The chain has TRBV7-9 and TRBJ1-2; 7 bases are a match to TRBD1. J gave up 8 bases and V 8 bases, and 5 bases lay outside the gene matches. The CDR3 contains 11 residues. Germline assignment: CDR1 SEHNR and CDR2 FQNEAQ (reference sequence). CDR3 sequence: CASGGQVGYTF. CDR3 bases: TGTGCCAGCGGAGGACAGGTCGGCTACACCTTC.

This clonotype was found many times. The rearrangement links TRBV12-3 or TRBV12-4 to TRBJ1-5; D possibly corresponds to TRBD1 (6 bases). The V end lost 6 bases, the J end lost 3 bases, and 12 bases lay between the germline ends. The CDR3 covers 14 residues. The CDR3 here is CASSLRGSNQPQHF. In nucleotides, the CDR3 is TGTGCCAGCAGCCTCAGGGGCTCCAATCAGCCCCAGCATTTT.